One sample yielded the 15 T cell receptor beta chains listed below, sequenced in a study of blood T cell repertoires in COVID-19. Data came from immunoSEQ multiplex PCR; TCRdb stores just in-frame clones and leaves some out. The sample lists 85,000 to 130,000 clones, more than 85% seen once, with 0.97% in the top ten. Sequenced: peripheral blood. The receptors were sampled from a man between 60 and 70 years old with acute or convalescent COVID-19.

The chain carries TRBV7-8 and TRBJ1-1; 7 nucleotides agree with TRBD1. Trimming cost V 5 bases and J 9 bases; bases outside gene matches: 9. Germline V gene sequence: CDR1 SGHVS, CDR2 FQNEAQ. The CDR3 covers 13 residues. The CDR3 DNA follows: TGTGCCAGCAGCCAGACAGGGACCTCAAAAGCTTTCTTT. This encodes CASSQTGTSKAFF.

This clone occurred once. The gene calls are TRBV4-1 and TRBJ1-2; 9 bases line up with TRBD1. The CDR3 length is 15 residues. With 3 bases clipped from V and 8 bases from J, the junction kept 10 bases outside the gene matches. Germline CDR1 reads MGHRA; CDR2 reads YSYEKL. CDR3 DNA sequence: TGCGCCAGCAGCCAGCCACGGACAGGGGAGCGCGGCTACACCTTC. Encoded protein: CASSQPRTGERGYTF.

The chain joins TRBV7-9 to TRBJ1-1, with TRBD1 identical over 7 bases. The CDR3 covers 14 residues. Germline CDR1 is SEHNR and CDR2 is FQNEAQ (reference sequence). Trimming took 1 base from V and 4 from J; bases not matched to a gene: 3. The CDR3 loop reads CASSLGQGVTEAFF. CDR3 bases: TGTGCCAGCAGCTTAGGGCAGGGGGTCACTGAAGCTTTCTTT.

The chain uses TRBV30 and TRBJ1-5, with unresolved D. Germline values: CDR1 GTSNPN, CDR2 SVGIG (reference sequence). Trimming stripped 2 bases from V and 1 base from J, with 9 bases between. The CDR3 loop spans 14 amino acids. The CDR3 bases are TGTGCCTGGAGTATCGGGTACAGCAATCAGCCCCAGCATTTT. Protein sequence: CAWSIGYSNQPQHF. The complete variable domain, with remaining parts taken from reference TRBV30 and TRBJ1-5, reads SQTIHQWPATLVQPVGSPLSLECTVEGTSNPNLYWYRQAAGRGLQLLFYSVGIGQISSEVPQNLSASRPQDRQFILSSKKLLLSDSGFYLCAWSIGYSNQPQHFGDGTRLSIL.

This chain links TRBV12-3 or TRBV12-4 with TRBJ1-5; TRBD1 agrees at 8 bases. The CDR3 length is 13 residues. V shed 6 bases, J shed 7 bases, and the junction held 5 bases outside the gene matches. The CDR3 is CASSQGARQPQHF. CDR3 DNA sequence: TGTGCCAGCAGCCAGGGGGCCCGACAGCCCCAGCATTTT.

The chain has TRBV29-1 and TRBJ1-5; D gene ambiguous. Trimming removed 4 bases from V and 5 bases from J, with 15 bases in between. CDR1 SQVTM and CDR2 ANQGSEA come from the germline V gene. The CDR3 has 14 amino acids. CDR3 nucleotide sequence: TGCAGCGTTGGAGCAGGAACACCGGATCAGCCCCAGCATTTT. It translates to CSVGAGTPDQPQHF. Using reference TRBV29-1 and TRBJ1-5 for the parts outside the CDR3, the full variable domain is SAVISQKPSRDICQRGTSLTIQCQVDSQVTMMFWYRQQPGQSLTLIATANQGSEATYESGFVIDKFPISRPNLTFSTLTVSNMSPEDSSIYLCSVGAGTPDQPQHFGDGTRLSIL.

Only one count was recorded for this clone. The CDR3 spells CASSLGQWTGELFF. The CDR3 region has the DNA TGTGCCAGCTCACTGGGACAGTGGACCGGGGAGCTGTTTTTT. The chain employs TRBV18 and TRBJ2-2; TRBD1 matches 7 bases. This CDR3 spans 14 amino acids. CDR1 and CDR2 from the germline V gene are KGHSH and LQKENI. With V trimmed by 4 bases and J by 5 bases, 4 bases remained unmatched.

The chain uses TRBV9 and TRBJ1-3; 10 bases fit TRBD1. After removal of 4 bases from V and 8 bases from J, the junction contained 9 bases not matched to a gene. Looked up from germline, CDR1 is SGDLS and CDR2 is YYNGEE. The CDR3 totals 15 residues. For the CDR3, the DNA is TGTGCCAGCAGCCCCCAGACAGGGGGCTTAGACACCATATATTTT. Protein sequence: CASSPQTGGLDTIYF.

The rearrangement uses TRBV10-2 and TRBJ1-5; D is unclear. Looked up from germline, CDR1 is WSHSY and CDR2 is SAAADI. Trimming pared 5 bases from V and 3 bases from J, leaving 8 bases between. The CDR3 spans 13 residues. The CDR3 loop is CASSRAYNQPQHF. CDR3 coding DNA: TGCGCCAGCAGTAGAGCCTACAATCAGCCCCAGCATTTT.

The V and J genes are TRBV24-1 and TRBJ2-1; D is unresolved. V was pared by 9 bases and J by 7 bases, with 15 bases between. CDR3 length equals 13 residues. Germline CDR1 reads KGHDR; CDR2 reads SFDVKD. CDR3 in amino acids: CATRSRRDNEQFF. The DNA for the CDR3 is TGTGCCACCCGATCGAGGCGTGATAATGAGCAGTTCTTC.

The V and J genes are TRBV7-3 and TRBJ2-3; 12 nucleotides align to TRBD2. In germline, CDR1 is SGHTA, CDR2 FQGTGA. J was trimmed by 3 bases and V by 2 bases; bases with no gene match: 3. The CDR3 extends over 16 amino acids. CDR3 nucleotide sequence: TGTGCCAGCAGCTTATTACTAGCGGGAGGTACAGATACGCAGTATTTT. This gives the protein CASSLLLAGGTDTQYF.

This clone was seen a few times. The chain carries TRBV9 and TRBJ1-2; a possible D gene is TRBD1 (5 bases). The CDR3 spans 14 residues. Germline V gene sequence: CDR1 SGDLS, CDR2 YYNGEE. V was clipped by 0 bases and J by 4 bases, with 10 bases between them. The CDR3 nucleotides are TGTGCCAGCAGCGTAGATGGGGGGACCTATGGCTACACCTTC. Amino acids: CASSVDGGTYGYTF.

The chain combines TRBV19 with TRBJ2-1, with D perhaps TRBD2 (6 bases). Germline V gene data show CDR1 as LNHDA and CDR2 as SQIVND (reference sequence). This CDR3 has 16 amino acids. V was trimmed by 3 bases and J by 5 bases, leaving 17 bases between them. The CDR3 DNA sequence: TGTGCCAGTAGTATTTGGGGACCGGGCGGGGACAATGAGCAGTTCTTC. It translates to CASSIWGPGGDNEQFF.

This chain connects TRBV27 to TRBJ1-5, with 8 bases matching TRBD1. The J segment lost 4 bases and the V segment lost 8 bases, leaving 10 bases of the junction unmatched. The CDR3 has 15 amino acids. The germline V gene has CDR1 MNHEY and CDR2 SMNVEV (reference sequence). CDR3 residues: CASGFNDRGNQPQHF. The CDR3 region has the DNA TGTGCCAGCGGCTTTAATGACAGGGGAAATCAGCCCCAGCATTTT.

The rearrangement joins TRBV5-1 to TRBJ2-1, with 15 bases identical to TRBD2. This CDR3 comprises 19 residues. V lost 2 bases, J lost 6 bases, and 12 bases stayed unmatched. CDR1 and CDR2 from the germline V gene are SGHRS and YFSETQ. This CDR3 reads CASSFAGTSGRIQSNEQFF. The CDR3 DNA reads TGCGCCAGCAGCTTTGCCGGGACTAGCGGGAGGATCCAATCCAATGAGCAGTTCTTC.